These T cell receptor beta chains were read from a single sample in a study of monozygotic twins with cystic fibrosis. TCRdb keeps only in-frame clones here, not all; method: immunoSEQ multiplex PCR. The data show tens of thousands of clones, with 75% to 95% seen just once and 0.19% held by the top ten. Input material: blood. The receptors shown here come from a boy under 10 years old with cystic fibrosis. The CDR3 runs from the conserved cysteine through the conserved F or W. D genes are given only for firm matches.

d_call j_call v_call cdr3_aa cdr3_nt
. TRBJ2-5 TRBV9 CASSVATRGTDQETQYF TGTGCCAGCAGCGTAGCAACGAGGGGCACAGACCAAGAGACCCAGTACTTC
. TRBJ1-3 TRBV5-1 CASSLAGPGNTIYF TGCGCCAGCAGCTTGGCGGGGCCTGGAAACACCATATATTTT
TRBD1 TRBJ2-5 TRBV5-1 CASSYQGAGQETQYF TGCGCCAGCAGCTACCAGGGGGCTGGCCAAGAGACCCAGTACTTC
. TRBJ1-1 TRBV19 CASRQGGTEAFF TGTGCCAGTAGGCAGGGTGGTACTGAAGCTTTCTTT
. TRBJ2-2 TRBV25-1 CASSGGGSGELFF TGTGCCAGCAGTGGTGGGGGGAGCGGGGAGCTGTTTTTT
. TRBJ2-7 TRBV7-9 CASSLEATGYEQYF TGTGCCAGCAGCTTAGAAGCTACCGGCTACGAGCAGTACTTC
. TRBJ1-5 TRBV19 CASSIATRGHSNQPQHF TGTGCCAGTAGTATAGCGACCCGGGGACATAGCAATCAGCCCCAGCATTTT
. TRBJ2-2 TRBV2 CASSDWAGELFF TGTGCCAGCAGTGATTGGGCCGGGGAGCTGTTTTTT
TRBD2 TRBJ2-5 TRBV5-1 CASSTTSGKETQYF TGCGCCAGCAGCACCACTAGCGGCAAAGAGACCCAGTACTTC
TRBD1 TRBJ1-6 TRBV2 CASRSSDRGGNSPLHF TGTGCCAGCAGATCATCGGACAGGGGTGGCAATTCACCCCTCCACTTT
TRBD1 TRBJ1-5 TRBV7-8 CASSLNRGLGQPQHF TGTGCCAGCAGCCTCAACAGGGGGTTGGGTCAGCCCCAGCATTTT